The clone carrying this T cell receptor beta chain was seen a handful of times. These data come from a study of T cell changes during pregnancy in multiple sclerosis. Trimming shortened V by 5 bases and J by 3 bases, and 14 bases separated the two germline ends. Germline V CDR1 and CDR2: SEHNR, FQNEAQ (reference sequence). The CDR3 has 15 amino acids. This table comes from immunoSEQ multiplex PCR, and its TCRdb copy is limited to in-frame clones, with some not included. In the table there are 20,000 or so clones, approximately 89% of which are singletons. The chain joins TRBV7-9 to TRBJ2-1, with D perhaps TRBD2 (5 bases). The clonotype was recovered from a female donor in good health, enrolled as a control in a pregnancy study. This sample comprised CD4+ T cells from peripheral blood mononuclear cells, obtained after pregnancy. The CDR3 loop is CASSARASVYNEQFF. In DNA, the CDR3 is TGTGCCAGCAGCGCGAGGGCTAGTGTCTACAATGAGCAGTTCTTC.